This TCR beta chain appears in the sequencing data of a study of blood T cell repertoires in COVID-19. The wider study: Acute and convalescent COVID-19 samples came from the United States, Italy and Spain. The analysed material was cDNA or gDNA that came from T cells, B-cell-depleted T cells, or PBMCs.

Per the study methods: Amplification of reference gene primers provided the estimated nucleated cell counts. The repertoire was sequenced with immunoSEQ multiplex PCR; TCRdb's copy has only in-frame clones and lacks some. For V, J and clone size, that table is used; D and trimming come from the DNA. The repertoire consists of a few hundred thousand clones, with 65% to 90% occurring once and the leading ten covering just over 7%. The CDR3 runs to 11 residues. From germline, CDR1 is MNHEY and CDR2 SVGAGI. Deletions cut 10 bases from V and 6 bases from J, with 9 bases between. The source of this sequence is a human donor in a cohort sampled during active COVID-19. The chain joins TRBV6-5 to TRBJ2-2, with D perhaps TRBD1 (6 bases). Sequencing was performed on peripheral blood. This CDR3 reads CATTGSGELFF. The CDR3 DNA sequence: TGTGCCACCACAGGGTCCGGGGAGCTGTTTTTT.